This record looks at one T cell receptor (beta chain) sequence and its context. These data are taken from a study of blood T cell repertoires in COVID-19. Assay: immunoSEQ multiplex PCR; the TCRdb copy retains only in-frame clones and omits some. The sample has about 240,000 clones, roughly four fifths seen once; the top ten hold roughly 9.6%. V was pared by 7 bases and J by 2 bases, with 11 bases of the junction left unmatched. The CDR3 is 16 amino acids. Germline CDR1 and CDR2: MNHNY and SVGAGI (reference sequence). The receptor's source is a woman at least 80 years old with acute or convalescent COVID-19. The chain links TRBV6-6 to TRBJ2-5; 9 bases agree with TRBD1. Material: peripheral blood. The CDR3 loop reads CASNREDRGNQETQYF. CDR3 DNA sequence: TGTGCCAGCAATCGTGAGGACAGGGGAAATCAAGAGACCCAGTACTTC.